This T cell receptor beta chain was profiled in a study of blood T cell repertoires in COVID-19. Background on the study: Samples taken during acute and convalescent COVID-19 were collected in the United States, Italy and Spain. The cDNA or gDNA used as material had been derived from T cells, B-cell-depleted T cells, or PBMCs.

Clones were sequenced by immunoSEQ multiplex PCR, and TCRdb holds only the in-frame ones, with some missing. The data hold 50,000 or so clones, with approximately 80% observed a single time. The CDR3 is made up of 16 amino acids. Trimming took 3 bases from V and 2 from J, leaving 14 bases between them. Germline CDR1 reads MGHDK; CDR2 reads SYGVNS. The sequenced sample consisted of peripheral blood. This TCR derives from a woman aged 60-75 years with acute or convalescent COVID-19. J is TRBJ2-1 and V is TRBV25-1; TRBD1 might be the D (6 bases). CDR3 coding DNA: TGTGCCAGCAGTGATAGTCAGGGGCTGACCTACAATGAGCAGTTCTTC. The encoded protein is CASSDSQGLTYNEQFF. Filled out from reference TRBV25-1 and TRBJ2-1, the complete variable domain reads EADIYQTPRYLVIGTGKKITLECSQTMGHDKMYWYQQDPGMELHLIHYSYGVNSTEKGDLSSESTVSRIRTEHFPLTLESARPSHTSQYLCASSDSQGLTYNEQFFGPGTRLTVL.